The source of this T cell receptor beta chain is a study of blood T cell repertoires in COVID-19. As for the study in general: From the United States, Italy and Spain came samples of acute and convalescent COVID-19. In each case, the material was cDNA or gDNA derived from T cells, B-cell-depleted T cells, or PBMCs.

Donors were grouped by their self-reported clinical history. The recovered donors of Cohort 3 showed two negative PCRs, clearance, or symptom resolution. Data came from immunoSEQ multiplex PCR; TCRdb stores just in-frame clones and leaves some out. This table holds roughly 360,000 clones, 83% found once. On this clone itself: Other nucleotide sequences from this sample produce the same CDR3.

Input material: PBMCs or T cells enriched from blood (not recorded which). This sequence was found in a woman aged 50 to 60 who had recovered from COVID-19.

As DNA, the CDR3 is TGTGCCAGCAGCCCGGGGTCCTACGAGCAGTACTTC. It translates to CASSPGSYEQYF. The chain recombines TRBV12-3 or TRBV12-4 with TRBJ2-7; a possible D gene is TRBD2 (5 bases). The CDR3 consists of 12 residues. Trimming pared 6 bases from V and 1 base from J, leaving 7 bases between.